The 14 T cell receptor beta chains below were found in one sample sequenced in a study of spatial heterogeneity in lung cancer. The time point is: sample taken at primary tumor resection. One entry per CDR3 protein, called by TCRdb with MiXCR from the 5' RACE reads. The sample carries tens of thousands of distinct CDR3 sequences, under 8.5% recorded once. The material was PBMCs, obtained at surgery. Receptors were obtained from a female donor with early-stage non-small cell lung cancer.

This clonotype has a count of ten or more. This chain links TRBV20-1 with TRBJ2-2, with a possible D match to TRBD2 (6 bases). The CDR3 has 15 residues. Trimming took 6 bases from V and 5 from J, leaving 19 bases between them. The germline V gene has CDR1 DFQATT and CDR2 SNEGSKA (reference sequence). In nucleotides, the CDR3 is TGCAGTGCCTCCCCCGGAGCGGGTCGGACCGGGGAGCTGTTTTTT. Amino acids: CSASPGAGRTGELFF.

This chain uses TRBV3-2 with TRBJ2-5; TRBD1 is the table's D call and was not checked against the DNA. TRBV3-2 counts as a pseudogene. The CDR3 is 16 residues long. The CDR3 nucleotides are TGTGCCACTTCTCCGGGACGTCGGTCGGCGGGGGAGACCCAGTACTTC. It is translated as CATSPGRRSAGETQYF.

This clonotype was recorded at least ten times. DNA for the CDR3: TGTGCCAGCAGTTACGCAGGGGCCACTGAAGCTTTCTTT. Translation gives CASSYAGATEAFF. This sequence joins TRBV12-3 or TRBV12-4 and TRBJ1-1; the D gene is possibly TRBD1 (6 bases). This CDR3 is built from 13 residues. Trimming pared 4 bases from V and 4 bases from J, leaving 10 bases between.

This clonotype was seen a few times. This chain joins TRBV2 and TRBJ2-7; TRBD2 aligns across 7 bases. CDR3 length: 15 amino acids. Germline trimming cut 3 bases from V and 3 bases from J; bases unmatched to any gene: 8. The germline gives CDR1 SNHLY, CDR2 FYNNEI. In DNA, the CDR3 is TGTGCCAGCAGTGACCTAGCGGTGGGGGGCTACGAGCAGTACTTC. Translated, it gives CASSDLAVGGYEQYF.

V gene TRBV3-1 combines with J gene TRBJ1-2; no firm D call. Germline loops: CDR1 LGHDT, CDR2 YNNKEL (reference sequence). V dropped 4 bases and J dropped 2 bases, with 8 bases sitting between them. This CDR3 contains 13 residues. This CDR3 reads CASSLSGNYGYTF. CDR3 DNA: TGTGCCAGCAGCCTGAGTGGAAACTATGGCTACACCTTC.

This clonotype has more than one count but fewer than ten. This CDR3 reads CASSAYRVSAYGYTF. The CDR3 nucleotides read TGTGCCAGCAGTGCATACAGGGTATCTGCTTATGGCTACACCTTC. The V gene is TRBV2, the J gene TRBJ1-2; D may be TRBD1 (6 bases). The CDR3 totals 15 residues. Per the germline V gene, CDR1 is SNHLY and CDR2 is FYNNEI. V was trimmed by 4 bases and J by 5 bases, leaving 17 bases between them.

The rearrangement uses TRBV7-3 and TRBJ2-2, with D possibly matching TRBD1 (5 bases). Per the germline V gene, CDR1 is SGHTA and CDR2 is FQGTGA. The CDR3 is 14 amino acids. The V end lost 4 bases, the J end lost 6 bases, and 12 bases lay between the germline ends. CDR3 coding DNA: TGTGCCAGCAGCTGGGGCTTTGGGGCCGGGGAGCTGTTTTTT. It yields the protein CASSWGFGAGELFF.

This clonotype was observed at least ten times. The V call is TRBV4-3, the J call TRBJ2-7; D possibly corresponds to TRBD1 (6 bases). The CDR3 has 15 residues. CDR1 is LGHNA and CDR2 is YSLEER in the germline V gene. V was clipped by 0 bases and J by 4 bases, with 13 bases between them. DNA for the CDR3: TGCGCCAGCAGCCAAGAAGGGGGTTTGATTTACGAGCAGTACTTC. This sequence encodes CASSQEGGLIYEQYF.

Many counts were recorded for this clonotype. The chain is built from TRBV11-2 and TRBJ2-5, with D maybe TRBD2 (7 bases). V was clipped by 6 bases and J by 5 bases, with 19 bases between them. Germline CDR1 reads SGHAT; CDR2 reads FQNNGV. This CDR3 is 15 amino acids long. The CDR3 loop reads CASSSRGGAWETQYF. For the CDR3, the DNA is TGTGCCAGCAGTTCTCGAGGGGGGGCATGGGAGACCCAGTACTTC.

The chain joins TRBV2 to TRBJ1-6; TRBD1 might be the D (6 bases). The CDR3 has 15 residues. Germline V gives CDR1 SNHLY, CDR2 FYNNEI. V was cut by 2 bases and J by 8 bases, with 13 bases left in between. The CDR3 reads CASSELGQLDSPLHF. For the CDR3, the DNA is TGTGCCAGCAGTGAATTGGGACAATTGGATTCACCCCTCCACTTT.

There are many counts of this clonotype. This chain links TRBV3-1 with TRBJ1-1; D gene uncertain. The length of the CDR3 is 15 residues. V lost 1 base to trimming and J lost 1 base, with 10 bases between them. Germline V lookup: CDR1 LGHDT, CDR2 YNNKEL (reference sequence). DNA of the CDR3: TGTGCCAGCAGCCAAGCCAGTGCCGGGAACACTGAAGCTTTCTTT. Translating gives CASSQASAGNTEAFF.

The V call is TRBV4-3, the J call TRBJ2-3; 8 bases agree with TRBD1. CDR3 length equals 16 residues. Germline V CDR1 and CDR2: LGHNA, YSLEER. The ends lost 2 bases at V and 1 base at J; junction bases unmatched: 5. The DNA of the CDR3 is TGCGCCAGCAGCCAATCGACAGGGGACCGCACAGATACGCAGTATTTT. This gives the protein CASSQSTGDRTDTQYF.

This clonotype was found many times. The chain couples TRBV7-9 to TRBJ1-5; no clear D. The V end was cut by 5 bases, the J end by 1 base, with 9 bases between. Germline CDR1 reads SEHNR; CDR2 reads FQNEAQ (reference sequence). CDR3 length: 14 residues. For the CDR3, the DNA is TGTGCCAGCAGCCGGGAGGCCAGCAATCAGCCCCAGCATTTT. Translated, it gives CASSREASNQPQHF.

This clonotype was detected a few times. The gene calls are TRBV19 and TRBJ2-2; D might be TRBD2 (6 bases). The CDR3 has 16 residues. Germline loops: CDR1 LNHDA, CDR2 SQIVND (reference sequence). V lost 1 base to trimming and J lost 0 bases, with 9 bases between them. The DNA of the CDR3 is TGTGCCAGTAGTATAGGGGGAGGAGCGAACACCGGGGAGCTGTTTTTT. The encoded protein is CASSIGGGANTGELFF. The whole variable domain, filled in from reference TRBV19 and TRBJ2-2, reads DGGITQSPKYLFRKEGQNVTLSCEQNLNHDAMYWYRQDPGQGLRLIYYSQIVNDFQKGDIAEGYSVSREKKESFPLTVTSAQKNPTAFYLCASSIGGGANTGELFFGEGSRLTVL.